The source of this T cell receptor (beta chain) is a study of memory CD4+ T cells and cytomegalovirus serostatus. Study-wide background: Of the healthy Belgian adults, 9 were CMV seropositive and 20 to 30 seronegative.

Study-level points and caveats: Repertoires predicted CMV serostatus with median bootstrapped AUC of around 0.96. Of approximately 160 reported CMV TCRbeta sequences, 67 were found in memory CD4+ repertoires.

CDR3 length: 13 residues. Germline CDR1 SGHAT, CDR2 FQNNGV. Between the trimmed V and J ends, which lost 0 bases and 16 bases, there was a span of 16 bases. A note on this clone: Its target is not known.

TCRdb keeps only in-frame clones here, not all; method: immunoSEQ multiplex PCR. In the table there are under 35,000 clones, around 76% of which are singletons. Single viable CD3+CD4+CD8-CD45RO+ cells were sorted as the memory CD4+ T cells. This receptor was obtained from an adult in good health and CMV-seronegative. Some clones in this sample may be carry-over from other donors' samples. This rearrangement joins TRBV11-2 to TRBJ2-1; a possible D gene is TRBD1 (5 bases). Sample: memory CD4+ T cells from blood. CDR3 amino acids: CASSLDRTGSYFF. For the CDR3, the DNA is TGTGCCAGCAGCTTAGATCGAACAGGTTCCTATTTCTTC.